The sequence of this TCR beta chain was determined in a study of cytomegalovirus exposure and HLA in healthy donors. Findings and caveats of the study: The study recorded 150 to 200 TCR beta chains that were cytomegalovirus-associated. Other equally common chains were less clonally expanded than HLA-associated TCR beta chains, a later analysis showed. Certain sequence variants were highly shared and formed a cluster, and this cluster was likely a sequencing artifact.

Trimming took 0 bases from V and 6 from J; bases not matched to a gene: 7. Germline V gene lookup returns CDR1 MRHNA and CDR2 SNTAGT. This CDR3 has 16 residues. Healthy bone marrow donors made up the donors. PCR involved 60 Vbeta and 13 Jbeta primers. Clones were read by immunoSEQ multiplex PCR, and TCRdb kept only the in-frame ones, dropping some. The sample records about 200,000 clones, 60% to 80% being singletons. For this clone: Its antigen is as yet unknown.

What was sequenced was PBMCs. The V and J genes are TRBV6-4 and TRBJ2-1; 8 bases map to TRBD2. The sequence was collected from a male donor in good health and CMV-seronegative. The CDR3, as DNA: TGTGCCAGCAGTGACTCACCCGCGGGAGGTGTCAATGAGCAGTTCTTC. Translating gives CASSDSPAGGVNEQFF.